The 23 T cell receptor beta chains presented below share a single source sample, sequenced in a study of CD8+ T cells in alopecia areata. Reverse transcribed after extraction, RNA yielded cDNA as the sequencing template. The method was immunoSEQ multiplex PCR; TCRdb's version includes in-frame clones alone and lacks a portion of them. The sample shows about 200,000 clones, 58% of them seen only once. As to treatment: oral pan-JAK inhibitor, 5-10 mg twice daily. The starting material was CD4+ T cells sorted from blood, obtained at week 24, from a patient treated with tofacitinib. All receptors derive from a human donor with alopecia areata.

This clone was recorded only once. V is TRBV29-1 and J is TRBJ1-1; no clear D gene. Between the trimmed V and J ends, which lost 6 bases and 0 bases, there was a span of 8 bases. Germline loops: CDR1 SQVTM, CDR2 ANQGSEA. CDR3 length equals 12 residues. In nucleotides, the CDR3 is TGCAGCGTGGTTACACTGAACACTGAAGCTTTCTTT. It translates to CSVVTLNTEAFF.

The J gene is TRBJ1-1, the V gene TRBV30; TRBD1 matches at 7 bases. Per the germline V gene, CDR1 is GTSNPN and CDR2 is SVGIG (reference sequence). Unmatched junction bases numbered 3, after V lost 3 bases and J lost 2 bases. CDR3 length: 13 amino acids. CDR3 nucleotide sequence: TGTGCCTGGAGGAGGGACAGTAACACTGAAGCTTTCTTT. It is translated as CAWRRDSNTEAFF.

The count of this clone is one. This chain links TRBV5-4 with TRBJ1-2, with D perhaps TRBD1 (5 bases). Germline CDR1 is SGHNT and CDR2 is YYREEE (reference sequence). Trimming took 4 bases from V and 2 from J, leaving 9 bases between them. The length of the CDR3 is 13 residues. CDR3 sequence reads: CASSRPGNYGYTF. The CDR3 region has the DNA TGTGCCAGCAGCCGACCAGGGAACTATGGCTACACCTTC. The full variable domain, rest sourced from reference TRBV5-4 and TRBJ1-2, is ETGVTQSPTHLIKTRGQQVTLRCSSQSGHNTVSWYQQALGQGPQFIFQYYREEENGRGNFPPRFSGLQFPNYSSELNVNALELDDSALYLCASSRPGNYGYTFGSGTRLTVV.

The chain recombines TRBV5-1 with TRBJ1-2; 7 positions agree with TRBD1. The junction had 6 bases not matched to a gene; V was cut back by 2 bases and J by 5 bases. The germline V gene has CDR1 SGHRS and CDR2 YFSETQ. The CDR3 is made up of 14 amino acids. The CDR3 here is CASSLTGEGYGYTF. CDR3 nucleotide sequence: TGCGCCAGCAGCTTAACAGGGGAAGGGTATGGCTACACCTTC.

The chain links TRBV30 to TRBJ2-2, with D perhaps matching TRBD1 (5 bases). Trimming stripped 6 bases from V and 1 base from J, with 9 bases between. Looked up from germline, CDR1 is GTSNPN and CDR2 is SVGIG (reference sequence). The CDR3 is 13 amino acids. CDR3 in DNA: TGTGCCTGCGTGACAGAGAACACCGGGGAGCTGTTTTTT. Protein product: CACVTENTGELFF.

The V and J genes are TRBV29-1 and TRBJ2-5, with 7 bases identical to TRBD1. The V gene end was trimmed by 7 bases and the J gene end by 3 bases; junction bases not matched to a gene: 8. The germline V gene encodes CDR1 SQVTM and CDR2 ANQGSEA. This CDR3 is built from 13 residues. The CDR3 spells CSAGPDREETQYF. The CDR3 coding sequence is TGCAGCGCCGGGCCTGACAGGGAAGAGACCCAGTACTTC.

This chain links TRBV30 with TRBJ2-7; TRBD1 matches 8 bases. The CDR3 is 12 amino acids. V gave up 5 bases and J gave up 7 bases; unmatched junction bases: 7. Germline CDR1 and CDR2: GTSNPN and SVGIG (reference sequence). The CDR3 coding sequence is TGTGCCTGGGACAGGGGCCCGGGGGAGCAGTACTTC. Its translation: CAWDRGPGEQYF.

V is TRBV9 and J is TRBJ2-4, with 8 bases matching TRBD2. The trim removed 0 bases at V and 6 bases at J, leaving 5 bases unmatched. This CDR3 comprises 15 residues. CDR1 SGDLS and CDR2 YYNGEE come from the germline V gene. The CDR3 region is CASSVAGGDINIQYF. The CDR3 bases are TGTGCCAGCAGCGTAGCGGGGGGGGATATAAACATTCAGTACTTC.

This clone was counted many times. This chain uses TRBV7-2 with TRBJ1-1; weak D call: TRBD1 (6 bases). V was clipped by 4 bases and J by 5 bases, with 17 bases between them. Germline values: CDR1 SGHTA, CDR2 FQGNSA. The CDR3 sequence is 15 residues long. The CDR3 nucleotides are TGTGCCAGCAGCTCCTACAGGGTTTATGGGACTGAAGCTTTCTTT. The encoded protein is CASSSYRVYGTEAFF.

The rearrangement uses TRBV6-6 and TRBJ1-5; 9 bases align to TRBD1. Trimming at V came to 5 bases and at J to 7 bases, leaving 9 bases not matched to a gene. From germline, CDR1 is MNHNY and CDR2 SVGAGI (reference sequence). The CDR3 is made up of 15 amino acids. The CDR3: CASSGRDRVGQPQHF. The CDR3 coding sequence is TGTGCCAGCAGTGGCCGGGACAGGGTGGGCCAGCCCCAGCATTTT.

The V call is TRBV4-1, the J call TRBJ1-6; 8 bases are shared with TRBD1. From germline, CDR1 is MGHRA and CDR2 YSYEKL. This CDR3 contains 16 residues. Trimming cost V 3 bases and J 5 bases; bases outside gene matches: 6. CDR3 sequence (DNA): TGCGCCAGCAGCCATCGGACAGGGACCGATAATTCACCCCTCCACTTT. Its translation is CASSHRTGTDNSPLHF.

The chain has TRBV5-4 and TRBJ2-7; the D gene is possibly TRBD1 (5 bases). V lost 4 bases, J lost 3 bases, and 14 bases lay in between. Per the germline V gene, CDR1 is SGHNT and CDR2 is YYREEE (reference sequence). The CDR3 contains 14 residues. The chain's CDR3 is CASSHQGDRYEQYF. CDR3 DNA: TGTGCCAGCAGCCACCAGGGCGACCGCTACGAGCAGTACTTC.

This clone turned up a few times. V is TRBV7-2 and J is TRBJ1-1; D perhaps matches TRBD1 (5 bases). V was pared by 4 bases and J by 5 bases, with 14 bases between. CDR1 is SGHTA, CDR2 FQGNSA, per germline. The CDR3 covers 14 residues. DNA for the CDR3: TGTGCCAGCAGCTGGGGGGGAAAGCGGACTGAAGCTTTCTTT. This codes for CASSWGGKRTEAFF.

This clone turned up a few times. The chain is built from TRBV29-1 and TRBJ1-1, with D hard to call. Trimming removed 7 bases at V and 0 bases at J, with 9 bases between. Germline CDR1 SQVTM, CDR2 ANQGSEA. The CDR3 has 12 amino acids. CDR3 protein: CSGQLMNTEAFF. The DNA for the CDR3 is TGCAGCGGTCAACTCATGAACACTGAAGCTTTCTTT. Together with reference TRBV29-1 and TRBJ1-1, the CDR3 gives the full variable domain: SAVISQKPSRDICQRGTSLTIQCQVDSQVTMMFWYRQQPGQSLTLIATANQGSEATYESGFVIDKFPISRPNLTFSTLTVSNMSPEDSSIYLCSGQLMNTEAFFGQGTRLTVV.

Only one count was recorded for this clone. The genes are TRBV6-5 and TRBJ1-2, with D possibly being TRBD1 (5 bases). The CDR3 is made up of 14 amino acids. Trimming removed 6 bases at V and 1 base at J, with 12 bases between. Germline V gene sequence: CDR1 MNHEY, CDR2 SVGAGI. The CDR3 DNA reads TGTGCCAGCAGAAGACAGCCCGGTAACTATGGCTACACCTTC. Amino acid sequence: CASRRQPGNYGYTF.

The genes are TRBV7-9 and TRBJ2-7, with TRBD1 matching 7 bases. The V and J ends lost 5 bases and 2 bases, in that order; junction bases with no gene match: 9. The CDR3 is 15 residues long. Germline lookup yields CDR1 SEHNR and CDR2 FQNEAQ (reference sequence). The chain's CDR3 is CASSADRVATYEQYF. As DNA, the CDR3 is TGTGCCAGCAGCGCCGACAGGGTAGCCACCTACGAGCAGTACTTC. The entire variable domain, with the rest obtained from reference TRBV7-9 and TRBJ2-7, is as follows: DTGVSQNPRHKITKRGQNVTFRCDPISEHNRLYWYRQTLGQGPEFLTYFQNEAQLEKSRLLSDRFSAERPKGSFSTLEIQRTEQGDSAMYLCASSADRVATYEQYFGPGTRLTVT.

The chain is built from TRBV5-1 and TRBJ2-5, with 7 bases that match TRBD1. V shed 0 bases and J 1 base; nucleotides not matched to a gene: 3. This CDR3 contains 15 residues. Germline-derived CDR1 and CDR2 are SGHRS and YFSETQ. The CDR3 DNA reads TGCGCCAGCAGCTTGGGTGGGACAGCCCAAGAGACCCAGTACTTC. This translates into CASSLGGTAQETQYF.

The chain combines TRBV18 with TRBJ2-5, with TRBD2 as a possible D gene (6 bases). V was trimmed by 3 bases and J by 5 bases, leaving 13 bases between them. Germline lookup yields CDR1 KGHSH and CDR2 LQKENI. There are 14 residues in the CDR3. The DNA for the CDR3 is TGTGCCAGCTCACCCGCCGGGGGTTCGGAGACCCAGTACTTC. It is translated as CASSPAGGSETQYF.

J is TRBJ1-2 and V is TRBV5-4, with 8 bases identical to TRBD1. Per germline, CDR1 SGHNT and CDR2 YYREEE (reference sequence). Trimming at V came to 4 bases and at J to 0 bases, leaving 8 bases not matched to a gene. The CDR3 is made up of 16 amino acids. This chain's CDR3 is CASSPVPGQANYGYTF. As DNA, the CDR3 is TGTGCCAGCAGCCCCGTCCCGGGACAGGCTAACTATGGCTACACCTTC.

The chain links TRBV18 to TRBJ1-5, with D hard to call. Trimming shortened V by 5 bases and J by 3 bases, and 17 bases separated the two germline ends. The CDR3 totals 16 residues. Germline V gene data show CDR1 as KGHSH and CDR2 as LQKENI. The CDR3 spells CASSASWGGYNQPQHF. The CDR3 DNA follows: TGTGCCAGCTCAGCATCGTGGGGTGGATACAATCAGCCCCAGCATTTT.

This clone was seen only once. V usage is TRBV12-5 and J usage is TRBJ2-5; D is possibly TRBD1 (6 bases). Germline assignment: CDR1 LGHNT and CDR2 FRNRAP. V was shortened by 7 bases and J by 1 base, with 13 bases between the two germline ends. The CDR3 is 14 residues long. The CDR3 loop is CASAAPDSQETQYF. The CDR3 coding sequence is TGTGCTAGTGCCGCCCCGGACAGCCAAGAGACCCAGTACTTC.

This rearrangement joins TRBV7-6 to TRBJ2-5; D uncertain. This CDR3 region has 13 residues. V lost 5 bases and J 2 bases, leaving 9 bases between the germline ends. CDR1 is SGHVS, CDR2 FNYEAQ, per germline. The CDR3 protein is CASSPGAQETQYF. CDR3 nucleotide sequence: TGTGCCAGCAGCCCCGGCGCACAAGAGACCCAGTACTTC.

This clone has a single count. The chain couples TRBV19 to TRBJ2-3; D not certain. Germline V gives CDR1 LNHDA, CDR2 SQIVND (reference sequence). V lost 6 bases and J lost 2, with 12 bases in between. The CDR3 sequence is 14 residues long. The chain's CDR3 is CASRRGVDTDTQYF. The CDR3 DNA reads as TGTGCCAGTAGGCGTGGGGTAGACACAGATACGCAGTATTTT.